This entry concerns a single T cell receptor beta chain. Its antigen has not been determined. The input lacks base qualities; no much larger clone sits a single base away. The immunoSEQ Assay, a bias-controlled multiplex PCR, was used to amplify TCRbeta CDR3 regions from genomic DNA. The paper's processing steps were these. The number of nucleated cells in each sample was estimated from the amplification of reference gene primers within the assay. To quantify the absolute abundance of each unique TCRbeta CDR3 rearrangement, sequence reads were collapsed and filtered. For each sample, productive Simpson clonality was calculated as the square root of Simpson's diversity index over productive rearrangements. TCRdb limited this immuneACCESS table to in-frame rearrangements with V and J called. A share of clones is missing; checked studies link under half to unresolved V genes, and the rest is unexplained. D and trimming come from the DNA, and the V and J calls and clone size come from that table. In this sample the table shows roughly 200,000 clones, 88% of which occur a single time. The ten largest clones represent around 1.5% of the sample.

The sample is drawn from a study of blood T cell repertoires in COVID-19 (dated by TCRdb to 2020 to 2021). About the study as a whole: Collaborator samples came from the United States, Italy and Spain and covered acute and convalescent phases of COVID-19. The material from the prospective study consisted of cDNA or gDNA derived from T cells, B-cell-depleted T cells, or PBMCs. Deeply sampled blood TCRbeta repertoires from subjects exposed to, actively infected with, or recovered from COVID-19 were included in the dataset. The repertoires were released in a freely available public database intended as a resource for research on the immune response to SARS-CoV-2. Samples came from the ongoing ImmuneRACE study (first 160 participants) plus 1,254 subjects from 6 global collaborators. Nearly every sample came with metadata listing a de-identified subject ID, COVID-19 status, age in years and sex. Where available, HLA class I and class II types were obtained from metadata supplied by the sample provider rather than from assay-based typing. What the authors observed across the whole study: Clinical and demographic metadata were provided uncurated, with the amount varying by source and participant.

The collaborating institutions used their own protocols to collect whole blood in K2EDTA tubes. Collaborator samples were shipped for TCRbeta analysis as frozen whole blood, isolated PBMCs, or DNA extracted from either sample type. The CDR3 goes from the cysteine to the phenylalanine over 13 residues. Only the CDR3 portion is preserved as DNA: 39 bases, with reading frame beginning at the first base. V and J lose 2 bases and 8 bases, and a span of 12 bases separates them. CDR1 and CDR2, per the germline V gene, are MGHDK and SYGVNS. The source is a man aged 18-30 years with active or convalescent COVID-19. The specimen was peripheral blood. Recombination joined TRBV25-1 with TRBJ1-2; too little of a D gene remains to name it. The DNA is TGTGCCAGCAGTGAACTCCTGGGAGTCGGCTACACCTTC. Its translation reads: CASSELLGVGYTF.